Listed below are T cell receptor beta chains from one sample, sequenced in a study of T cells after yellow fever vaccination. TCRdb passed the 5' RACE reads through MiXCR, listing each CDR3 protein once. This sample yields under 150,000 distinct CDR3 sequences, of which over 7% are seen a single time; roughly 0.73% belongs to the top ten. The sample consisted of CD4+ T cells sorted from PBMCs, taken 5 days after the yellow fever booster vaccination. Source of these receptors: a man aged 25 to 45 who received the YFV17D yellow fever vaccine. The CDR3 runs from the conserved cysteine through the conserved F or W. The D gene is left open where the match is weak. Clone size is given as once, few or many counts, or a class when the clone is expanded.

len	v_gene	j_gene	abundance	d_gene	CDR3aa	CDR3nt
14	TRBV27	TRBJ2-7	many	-	CASSLSPKNYEQYF	TGTGCCAGCAGTTTATCCCCTAAGAACTACGAGCAGTACTTC
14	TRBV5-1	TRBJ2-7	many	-	CASSAAGPSYEQYF	TGCGCCAGCAGCGCTGCGGGCCCATCCTACGAGCAGTACTTC
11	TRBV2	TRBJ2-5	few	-	CASMRGVTQYF	TGTGCCAGCATGCGAGGTGTGACCCAGTACTTC
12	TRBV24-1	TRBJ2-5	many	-	CATQGDLGTQYF	TGTGCCACCCAGGGTGACCTAGGGACCCAGTACTTC
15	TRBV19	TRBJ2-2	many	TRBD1	CASSARQGAVGELFF	TGTGCCAGTAGTGCCCGACAGGGGGCCGTCGGGGAGCTGTTTTTT
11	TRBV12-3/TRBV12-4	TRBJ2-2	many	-	CAGRNTGELFF	TGTGCCGGCCGAAACACCGGGGAGCTGTTTTTT
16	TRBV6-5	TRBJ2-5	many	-	CASSYSRGVISGTQYF	TGTGCCAGCAGTTACTCGAGAGGGGTCATTTCGGGGACCCAGTACTTC
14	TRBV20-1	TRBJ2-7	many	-	CSARVEGPASEQYF	TGCAGTGCTAGAGTGGAGGGTCCGGCCTCCGAGCAGTACTTC
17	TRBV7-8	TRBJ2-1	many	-	CASSLGPSVYSYNEQFF	TGTGCCAGCAGCTTAGGTCCTAGCGTATACTCCTACAATGAGCAGTTCTTC
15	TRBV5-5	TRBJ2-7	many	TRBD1	CASSRFTGVTYEQYF	TGTGCCAGCAGCCGCTTTACAGGGGTGACCTACGAGCAGTACTTC
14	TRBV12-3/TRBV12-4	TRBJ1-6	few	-	CASSFGQGGSPLHF	TGTGCCAGCAGTTTTGGGCAGGGAGGATCACCCCTCCACTTT
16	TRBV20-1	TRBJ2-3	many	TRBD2	CSARDRLAGLVGTQYF	TGCAGTGCTAGAGATCGACTAGCGGGATTAGTAGGAACGCAGTATTTT
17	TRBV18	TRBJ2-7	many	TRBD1	CASSPIFQQGALYEQYF	TGTGCCAGCTCACCCATATTCCAACAGGGGGCCTTGTACGAGCAGTACTTC
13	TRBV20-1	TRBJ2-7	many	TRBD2	CSASTSGAQVQYF	TGCAGTGCTTCGACTAGCGGGGCCCAGGTGCAGTACTTC
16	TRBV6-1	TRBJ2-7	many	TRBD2	CASRPSGAGVSHEQYF	TGTGCCAGCAGGCCTTCTGGGGCGGGAGTCTCCCACGAGCAGTACTTC
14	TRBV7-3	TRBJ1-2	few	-	CASSANRAEDGYTF	TGTGCCAGCAGCGCAAACAGGGCGGAAGATGGCTACACCTTC
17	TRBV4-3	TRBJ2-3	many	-	CASSQDPPGENTDTQYF	TGCGCCAGCAGCCAAGACCCCCCAGGGGAAAACACAGATACGCAGTATTTT
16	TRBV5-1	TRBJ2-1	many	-	CASVRTVADSYNEQFF	TGCGCCAGCGTCCGGACTGTAGCGGACTCCTACAATGAGCAGTTCTTC
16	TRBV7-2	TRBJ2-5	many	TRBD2	CASSRESGGPWETQYF	TGTGCCAGCAGCCGAGAATCGGGAGGGCCGTGGGAGACCCAGTACTTC
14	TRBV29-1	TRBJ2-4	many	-	CSVAMGTAGNIQYF	TGCAGCGTTGCGATGGGGACCGCAGGGAACATTCAGTACTTC
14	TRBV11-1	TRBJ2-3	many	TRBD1	CASRRDREADTQYF	TGTGCCAGCAGAAGGGACAGGGAAGCTGATACGCAGTATTTT
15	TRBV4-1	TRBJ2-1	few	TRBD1	CASSPVGTGNNEQFF	TGCGCCAGCAGCCCAGTCGGGACAGGGAACAATGAGCAGTTCTTC
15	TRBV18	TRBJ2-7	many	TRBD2	CASSTAEAGGYEQYF	TGTGCCAGCTCCACTGCGGAGGCGGGGGGCTACGAGCAGTACTTC
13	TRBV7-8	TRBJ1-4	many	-	CASSTRLIEKLFF	TGTGCCAGCAGCACCAGGCTCATTGAAAAACTGTTTTTT
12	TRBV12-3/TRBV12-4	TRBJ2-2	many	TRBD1	CASSPGTGKLFF	TGTGCCAGCAGTCCCGGGACAGGGAAGCTGTTTTTT
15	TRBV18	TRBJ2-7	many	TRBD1	CASSRTGGVSYEQYF	TGTGCCAGCTCACGGACAGGGGGAGTCTCCTACGAGCAGTACTTC
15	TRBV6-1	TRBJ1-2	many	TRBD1	CASRTGQEANYGYTF	TGTGCCAGCAGGACGGGACAGGAAGCTAACTATGGCTACACCTTC
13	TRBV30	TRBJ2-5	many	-	CAWSVLRGETQYF	TGTGCCTGGAGTGTACTCAGGGGAGAGACCCAGTACTTC
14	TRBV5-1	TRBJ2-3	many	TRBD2	CASSSGGRADTQYF	TGCGCCAGCAGCTCCGGCGGGAGGGCAGATACGCAGTATTTT
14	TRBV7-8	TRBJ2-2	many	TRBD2	CASSDSGRAAELFF	TGTGCCAGCAGCGATAGCGGGAGGGCCGCGGAGCTGTTTTTT
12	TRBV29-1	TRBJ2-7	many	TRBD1	CSYAGTVNEQYF	TGCAGCTACGCCGGGACAGTAAACGAGCAGTACTTC
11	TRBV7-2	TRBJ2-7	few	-	CASSLDQEQYF	TGTGCCAGCAGCTTAGACCAAGAGCAGTACTTC
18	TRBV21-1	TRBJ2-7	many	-	CASSKGGLDRGWGYEQYF	TGTGCCAGCAGCAAAGGGGGGCTCGACAGGGGATGGGGTTACGAGCAGTACTTC
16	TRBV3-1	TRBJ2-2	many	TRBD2	CASSQEPRLAAGELFF	TGTGCCAGCAGCCAAGAACCCAGACTAGCGGCCGGGGAGCTGTTTTTT
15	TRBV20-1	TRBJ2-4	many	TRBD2	CSAEEEAGPKNIQYF	TGCAGTGCCGAGGAAGAAGCGGGACCCAAAAACATTCAGTACTTC